The rows below give T cell receptor beta chains drawn from one sample of a study of blood T cell repertoires in COVID-19. Here immunoSEQ multiplex PCR was the method, and the copy in TCRdb shows in-frame clones only, minus some. The sample lists about 100,000 clones, about 87% seen once, with roughly 10% in the top ten. The sequencing input was peripheral blood. The receptor set was obtained from a woman in her thirties with acute or convalescent COVID-19. Both conserved end residues are part of each CDR3. A D gene is named only where the DNA matches it firmly. A row's size may be missing; if present it is once, few, many or a size class.

CDR3 protein | CDR3 DNA | CDR3 length | J gene | V gene | clone size | D gene
CASSLGGSGWGNQPQHF | TGTGCCAGCAGCTTAGGAGGGAGTGGTTGGGGCAATCAGCCCCAGCATTTT | 17 | TRBJ1-5 | TRBV7-8 | NA | NA
CASSEAGGEPGNTIYF | TGTGCCAGCAGTGAGGCTGGGGGCGAACCTGGAAACACCATATATTTT | 16 | TRBJ1-3 | TRBV25-1 | NA | NA
CASSLNTGELFF | TGTGCCAGCAGTCTGAACACCGGGGAGCTGTTTTTT | 12 | TRBJ2-2 | TRBV28 | NA | NA
CAWSVSGNYGYTF | TGTGCCTGGAGTGTTTCAGGGAACTATGGCTACACCTTC | 13 | TRBJ1-2 | TRBV30 | NA | NA
CASSLDLGQDYEQYF | TGTGCCAGCAGCCTGGATCTGGGACAGGACTACGAGCAGTACTTC | 15 | TRBJ2-7 | TRBV28 | NA | TRBD1
CASSPSGLTNEKLFF | TGTGCCAGCAGCCCTTCCGGGTTGACTAATGAAAAACTGTTTTTT | 15 | TRBJ1-4 | TRBV7-3 | NA | NA
CASSLRDTVYNEQFF | TGTGCCAGCAGCCTCCGGGACACCGTTTACAATGAGCAGTTCTTC | 15 | TRBJ2-1 | TRBV3-1/TRBV3-2 | NA | NA
CASSEITGGDSPLHF | TGTGCCAGCAGTGAAATCACAGGGGGAGATTCACCCCTCCACTTT | 15 | TRBJ1-6 | TRBV6-1 | NA | TRBD1
CASSLAGQAYEQYF | TGTGCCAGCAGCTTAGCGGGACAAGCCTACGAGCAGTACTTC | 14 | TRBJ2-7 | TRBV7-9 | once | NA
CASSSERSATNEKLFF | TGTGCCAGCAGTTCTGAGCGGAGTGCAACTAATGAAAAACTGTTTTTT | 16 | TRBJ1-4 | TRBV6-5 | NA | NA
CAWSPHRDEQYF | TGTGCCTGGAGTCCCCACCGGGACGAGCAGTACTTC | 12 | TRBJ2-7 | TRBV30 | few | NA
CASSQDQNSGNTIYF | TGTGCCAGCAGCCAAGATCAGAACTCTGGAAACACCATATATTTT | 15 | TRBJ1-3 | TRBV14 | NA | NA
CASSPLAGQNTGELFF | TGTGCCAGCAGCCCACTAGCGGGGCAGAACACCGGGGAGCTGTTTTTT | 16 | TRBJ2-2 | TRBV11-2 | NA | TRBD2
CASSPRQGAFLSGANVLTF | TGTGCCAGCAGCCCTCGACAGGGGGCCTTTCTCTCTGGGGCCAACGTCCTGACTTTC | 19 | TRBJ2-6 | TRBV14 | NA | TRBD1